Below are 11 T cell receptor beta chains sequenced from a single sample in a study of shared clonotypes between healthy human individuals. The data were produced by immunoSEQ multiplex PCR, yet TCRdb's version contains in-frame clones alone and is incomplete. Of some 980,000 clones listed, 76% are singletons. Material for sequencing was memory CD4+ T cells sorted from blood. Subset of the sample: CD45RA-negative fraction. These receptors all stem from a man younger than 35 in good health.

J is TRBJ2-3 and V is TRBV9; D is unresolved. Germline-derived CDR1 and CDR2 are SGDLS and YYNGEE. V was pared by 4 bases and J by 2 bases, with 14 bases between. The CDR3 sequence is 15 residues long. This CDR3 is CASSSGGSPTDTQYF. The DNA for the CDR3 is TGTGCCAGCAGCTCAGGCGGCTCTCCCACAGATACGCAGTATTTT.

This clone came up many times. The CDR3 spells CASSAEAADTQYF. CDR3 nucleotides: TGCGCCAGCAGCGCGGAGGCCGCGGATACGCAGTATTTT. The chain combines TRBV5-1 with TRBJ2-3; possibly TRBD2 for D (5 bases). Germline assignment: CDR1 SGHRS and CDR2 YFSETQ. The CDR3 loop spans 13 amino acids. Between the trimmed V and J ends, which lost 4 bases and 6 bases, there was a span of 12 bases.

This clone has more than one count but fewer than ten. The J gene is TRBJ2-7, the V gene TRBV6-5; D perhaps matches TRBD1 (6 bases). Germline V gene lookup returns CDR1 MNHEY and CDR2 SVGAGI. V was pared by 3 bases and J by 6 bases, with 15 bases between. The CDR3 runs 14 residues. For the CDR3, the DNA is TGTGCCAGCAGTTATCGGGACACCTCTCCCGAGCAGTACTTC. It is translated as CASSYRDTSPEQYF.

The chain links TRBV28 to TRBJ2-2; 8 bases fit TRBD2. The trim removed 7 bases at V and 2 bases at J, leaving 6 bases unmatched. In germline, CDR1 is MDHEN, CDR2 SYDVKM. This CDR3 comprises 15 residues. CDR3 region: CASTPGGSNTGELFF. CDR3 nucleotide sequence: TGTGCCAGCACCCCGGGGGGGTCAAACACCGGGGAGCTGTTTTTT.

The chain has TRBV6-1 and TRBJ1-2; D not resolved. V was shortened by 0 bases and J by 4 bases, with 12 bases between the two germline ends. CDR3 size: 15 residues. The germline gives CDR1 MNHNS, CDR2 SASEGT. In DNA form, the CDR3 reads TGTGCCAGCAGTGAAGCGGGTCCCAGAGCCTATGGCTACACCTTC. This codes for CASSEAGPRAYGYTF.

This chain joins TRBV25-1 and TRBJ1-1; D gene uncertain. The CDR3 extends over 13 amino acids. The germline CDR1 and CDR2 sequences are MGHDK and SYGVNS. The germline V and J ends were trimmed by 2 bases and 5 bases, with 9 bases remaining between them. CDR3 sequence: CASSEGVGTEAFF. The CDR3, as DNA: TGTGCCAGCAGTGAAGGGGTGGGGACTGAAGCTTTCTTT.

This chain joins TRBV19 and TRBJ2-4; a weak D match, TRBD2 (5 bases). V lost 3 bases to trimming and J lost 6 bases, with 12 bases between them. The CDR3 has 14 residues. Per germline, CDR1 LNHDA and CDR2 SQIVND (reference sequence). The CDR3 protein is CASSILRDLNIQYF. CDR3 nucleotide sequence: TGTGCCAGTAGTATTTTACGGGATTTAAACATTCAGTACTTC.

The CDR3 region has the DNA TGTGCCAGCAGTGATTTACGGACAGGGGGAAGTAGCACCTTC. The encoded protein is CASSDLRTGGSSTF. The chain joins TRBV6-1 to TRBJ1-2; 10 positions match TRBD1. V shed 3 bases and J 13 bases; nucleotides not matched to a gene: 11. The CDR3 runs to 14 residues. Germline V gene sequence: CDR1 MNHNS, CDR2 SASEGT.

This clone was found a few times. The chain is built from TRBV19 and TRBJ1-2, with D possibly matching TRBD1 (6 bases). The CDR3 spans 13 residues. CDR1 and CDR2 from the germline V gene are LNHDA and SQIVND (reference sequence). V was shortened by 7 bases and J by 9 bases, with 18 bases between the two germline ends. As DNA, the CDR3 is TGTGCCAGTAACGGGGACATGGAATATCGCTACACCTTC. This encodes CASNGDMEYRYTF.

The count of this clone is one. The V call is TRBV7-2, the J call TRBJ1-2; D perhaps matches TRBD1 (5 bases). Trimming removed 1 base at V and 4 bases at J, with 10 bases between. The germline V gene has CDR1 SGHTA and CDR2 FQGNSA. The CDR3 loop spans 14 amino acids. The CDR3 region has the DNA TGTGCCAGCAGCTTAGGGGGCAGCTTCTATGGCTACACCTTC. This encodes CASSLGGSFYGYTF.

The sample holds many counts of this clone. The chain joins TRBV7-2 to TRBJ1-1; the match to TRBD1 covers 8 bases. The CDR3 is made up of 13 amino acids. Looked up from germline, CDR1 is SGHTA and CDR2 is FQGNSA. V lost 7 bases and J lost 5; bases outside the gene matches: 6. CDR3 sequence reads: CASTRTGRTEAFF. CDR3 coding DNA: TGTGCCAGCACCCGGACAGGGCGGACTGAAGCTTTCTTT.